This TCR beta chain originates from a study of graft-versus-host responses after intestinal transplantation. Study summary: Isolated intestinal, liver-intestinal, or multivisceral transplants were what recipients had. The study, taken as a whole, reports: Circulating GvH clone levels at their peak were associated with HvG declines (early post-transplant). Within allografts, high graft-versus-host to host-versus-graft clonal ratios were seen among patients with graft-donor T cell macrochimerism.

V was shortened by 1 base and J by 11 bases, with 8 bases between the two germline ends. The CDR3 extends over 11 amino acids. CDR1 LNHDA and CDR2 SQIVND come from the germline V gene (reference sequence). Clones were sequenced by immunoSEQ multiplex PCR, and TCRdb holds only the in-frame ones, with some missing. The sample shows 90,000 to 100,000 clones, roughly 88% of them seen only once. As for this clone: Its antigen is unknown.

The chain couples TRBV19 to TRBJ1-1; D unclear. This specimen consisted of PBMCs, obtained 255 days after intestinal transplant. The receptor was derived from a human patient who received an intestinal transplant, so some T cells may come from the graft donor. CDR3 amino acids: CASSIAAEAFF. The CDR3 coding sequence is TGTGCCAGTAGTATAGCCGCAGAGGCTTTCTTT.